A single sample gave rise to the 6 T cell receptor beta chains below, sequenced in a study of T cell changes during pregnancy in multiple sclerosis. TCRdb's copy holds only in-frame clones and misses some; the assay was immunoSEQ multiplex PCR. The sample comprises tens of thousands of clones, roughly 91% of which are singletons, and 0.43% rests with the top ten. The specimen was CD4+ T cells from peripheral blood mononuclear cells, collected after pregnancy. The receptors come from a female donor with multiple sclerosis, enrolled in a pregnancy study.

The chain recombines TRBV7-2 with TRBJ2-3; unclear D gene. Deletions cut 2 bases from V and 3 bases from J, with 9 bases between. The germline CDR1 and CDR2 sequences are SGHTA and FQGNSA. The length of the CDR3 is 14 residues. CDR3 bases: TGTGCCAGCAGCTTATCTTGGCTGACAGATACGCAGTATTTT. This sequence encodes CASSLSWLTDTQYF.

This clone has only one observation. V gene TRBV2 combines with J gene TRBJ1-3; no clear D gene. This CDR3 contains 13 residues. Trimming cost V 7 bases and J 0 bases, with 7 bases left between them. CDR1 is SNHLY, CDR2 FYNNEI, per germline. In nucleotides, the CDR3 is TGTGCCAGCACGTCAGACTCTGGAAACACCATATATTTT. Translating gives CASTSDSGNTIYF.

The chain joins TRBV7-2 to TRBJ2-7; maybe TRBD1 (5 bases). Germline-derived CDR1 and CDR2 are SGHTA and FQGNSA. Trimming shortened V by 0 bases and J by 5 bases, and 5 bases separated the two germline ends. The CDR3 loop spans 12 amino acids. CDR3 DNA: TGTGCCAGCAGCTTAGCGGACAACGAGCAGTACTTC. This gives the protein CASSLADNEQYF.

V usage is TRBV11-3 and J usage is TRBJ2-7; tentatively, D is TRBD2 (6 bases). This CDR3 has 16 residues. Deletions cut 5 bases from V and 6 bases from J, with 23 bases between. From germline, CDR1 is SGHNT and CDR2 YENEEA. The CDR3 region is CASSRPRRDRPLEQYF. CDR3 DNA sequence: TGTGCCAGCAGCCGCCCACGGCGGGATCGCCCTCTCGAGCAGTACTTC.

The V and J genes are TRBV6-1 and TRBJ2-1; maybe TRBD1 (5 bases). V was pared by 6 bases and J by 6 bases, with 18 bases between. This CDR3 has 15 residues. Germline CDR1 MNHNS, CDR2 SASEGT. The CDR3 sequence is CASRRPDRATNEQFF. For the CDR3, the DNA is TGTGCCAGCAGGAGACCTGACAGAGCTACCAATGAGCAGTTCTTC.

The chain uses TRBV29-1 and TRBJ2-3, with 10 bases that match TRBD2. Germline V gives CDR1 SQVTM, CDR2 ANQGSEA. V shed 4 bases and J 4 bases; nucleotides not matched to a gene: 17. The CDR3 sequence is 18 residues long. In DNA, the CDR3 is TGCAGCGTTGTTTTTCCTAGCGGGAGAGGGGGATTTCCAGATACGCAGTATTTT. This encodes CSVVFPSGRGGFPDTQYF.